Reported below is one T cell receptor (beta chain). Authors' methods: Estimates of nucleated cell counts were drawn from the amplification of reference gene primers. TCRdb's copy holds only in-frame clones and misses some; the assay was immunoSEQ multiplex PCR. The V and J calls and clone size are taken from that table; D and trimming were inferred from the DNA. The table shows more than 150,000 clones, with around 78% occurring only once. This specimen comes from a study of blood T cell repertoires in COVID-19. Study overall: COVID-19 samples collected from the United States, Italy and Spain covered acute and convalescent phases. Nucleic acid was either cDNA or gDNA, and it came from T cells, B-cell-depleted T cells, or PBMCs.

V lost 6 bases and J 2 bases, leaving 17 bases between the germline ends. Germline loops: CDR1 SNHLY, CDR2 FYNNEI. The CDR3 has 16 residues. The sequence derives from a woman of 80 years or more with active or convalescent COVID-19. V is TRBV2 and J is TRBJ1-5, with D uncertain. The sample consisted of peripheral blood. The CDR3 DNA follows: TGTGCCAGCAGGGGTAGAGGGCTCAATGGCAATCAGCCCCAGCATTTT. This gives the protein CASRGRGLNGNQPQHF. Using reference TRBV2 and TRBJ1-5 for the parts outside the CDR3, the full variable domain is EPEVTQTPSHQVTQMGQEVILRCVPISNHLYFYWYRQILGQKVEFLVSFYNNEISEKSEIFDDQFSVERPDGSNFTLKIRSTKLEDSAMYFCASRGRGLNGNQPQHFGDGTRLSIL.